This TCR beta chain is from a study of T cells after yellow fever vaccination. This clonotype was recorded at least ten times. Unmatched junction bases numbered 3, after V lost 2 bases and J lost 5 bases. This CDR3 contains 15 residues. From germline, CDR1 is MNHEY and CDR2 SVGAGI. Synthesis of TCR cDNA relied on 5'RACE template switching, which attached a universal primer site and UMIs. TCRdb itself ran the 5' RACE reads through MiXCR, one entry per CDR3 protein. The data contain 400,000 or so distinct CDR3 sequences, around 6.4% of them singletons. The clonotype was recovered from a man aged 25 to 45 who received the YFV17D yellow fever vaccine. The sequencing used PBMCs, collected 5 days after the yellow fever booster vaccination. The chain employs TRBV6-5 and TRBJ2-2; 9 bases map to TRBD2. CDR3 in DNA: TGTGCCAGCAGTTACGCGGGGGGGGCGACCGGGGAGCTGTTTTTT. It encodes CASSYAGGATGELFF.